A selection of T cell receptor beta chains follows, all from one sample in a study of neurological immune-mediated disorders. TCRdb reanalysed the 5' RACE reads using MiXCR and keeps one entry per CDR3 protein. The sample has more than 50,000 distinct CDR3 sequences; 5.2% are singletons. The material sequenced was PBMCs. All receptors derive from a woman aged 30 to 39 with multiple sclerosis. The CDR3 runs from the conserved cysteine through the conserved F or W. Fields, in order: clone size, V gene, J gene, CDR3 length, D gene, CDR3 protein, CDR3 DNA. The D gene is left open where the match is weak. Expanded clones get a size class; other rows say once, few or many, or leave the size out.

clone_size: many
v_call: TRBV12-3/TRBV12-4
j_call: TRBJ2-1
cdr3_length: 15
d_call: TRBD1
cdr3_aa: CASRPGTGTYNEQFF
cdr3_nt: TGTGCCAGCAGGCCCGGGACAGGGACCTACAATGAGCAGTTCTTC

clone_size: many
v_call: TRBV7-9
j_call: TRBJ2-1
cdr3_length: 17
d_call: TRBD2
cdr3_aa: CASSAPTGLAANNEQFF
cdr3_nt: TGTGCCAGCAGCGCCCCTACTGGACTAGCGGCGAACAATGAGCAGTTCTTC

clone_size: many
v_call: TRBV28
j_call: TRBJ2-2
cdr3_length: 19
d_call: TRBD1
cdr3_aa: CASSLGDRGYVRGTGELFF
cdr3_nt: TGTGCCAGCAGCCTAGGGGACAGGGGGTACGTTCGGGGCACCGGGGAGCTGTTTTTT

clone_size: many
v_call: TRBV7-2
j_call: TRBJ2-5
cdr3_length: 14
d_call: TRBD2
cdr3_aa: CASTLSGGQETQYF
cdr3_nt: TGTGCCAGCACCCTGAGCGGGGGGCAAGAGACCCAGTACTTC

clone_size: many
v_call: TRBV5-6
j_call: TRBJ1-5
cdr3_length: 16
d_call: -
cdr3_aa: CASSRYSSRANQPQHF
cdr3_nt: TGTGCCAGCAGCCGGTACAGTTCCAGGGCTAATCAGCCCCAGCATTTT

clone_size: many
v_call: TRBV20-1
j_call: TRBJ1-4
cdr3_length: 13
d_call: TRBD1
cdr3_aa: CSASRQGIEKLFF
cdr3_nt: TGCAGTGCTAGTCGACAGGGAATTGAAAAACTGTTTTTT

clone_size: many
v_call: TRBV6-5
j_call: TRBJ2-7
cdr3_length: 15
d_call: -
cdr3_aa: CASSRQPDGPYEQYF
cdr3_nt: TGTGCCAGCAGCCGACAACCGGACGGACCCTACGAGCAGTACTTC

clone_size: -
v_call: TRBV20-1
j_call: TRBJ1-5
cdr3_length: 14
d_call: -
cdr3_aa: CSARGNPTVEPQNF
cdr3_nt: TGCAGTGCTAGAGGGAACCCGACAGTGGAGCCCCAGAATTTT

clone_size: many
v_call: TRBV9
j_call: TRBJ2-3
cdr3_length: 13
d_call: -
cdr3_aa: CASSVGGQDTQYF
cdr3_nt: TGTGCCAGCAGCGTAGGGGGGCAAGATACGCAGTATTTT

clone_size: -
v_call: TRBV29-1
j_call: TRBJ1-4
cdr3_length: 11
d_call: -
cdr3_aa: CSVGSDRREFF
cdr3_nt: TGCAGCGTGGGATCAGACAGGCGGGAGTTTTTT

clone_size: many
v_call: TRBV4-2
j_call: TRBJ2-2
cdr3_length: 17
d_call: -
cdr3_aa: CASSQDGPGANTGELFF
cdr3_nt: TGTGCCAGCAGCCAAGACGGCCCAGGAGCGAACACCGGGGAGCTGTTTTTT

clone_size: many
v_call: TRBV9
j_call: TRBJ2-5
cdr3_length: 14
d_call: -
cdr3_aa: CASSVFHDGETQYF
cdr3_nt: TGTGCCAGCAGCGTGTTTCATGATGGGGAGACCCAGTACTTC

clone_size: many
v_call: TRBV2
j_call: TRBJ1-6
cdr3_length: 14
d_call: TRBD1
cdr3_aa: CASRQTGIGSPLNF
cdr3_nt: TGTGCCAGCCGCCAGACAGGGATTGGTTCACCCCTCAACTTT

clone_size: many
v_call: TRBV7-9
j_call: TRBJ2-1
cdr3_length: 13
d_call: -
cdr3_aa: CASSLDDRSEQFF
cdr3_nt: TGTGCCAGCAGCTTAGACGACAGGAGCGAGCAGTTCTTC

clone_size: many
v_call: TRBV10-3
j_call: TRBJ1-5
cdr3_length: 15
d_call: -
cdr3_aa: CAIRDDRGPNQPQNF
cdr3_nt: TGTGCCATCAGGGACGACCGGGGCCCCAATCAGCCCCAGAATTTT

clone_size: many
v_call: TRBV12-3/TRBV12-4
j_call: TRBJ1-2
cdr3_length: 13
d_call: -
cdr3_aa: CASSLDPNYGYTF
cdr3_nt: TGTGCCAGCAGTTTGGACCCCAACTATGGCTACACCTTC

clone_size: many
v_call: TRBV12-3/TRBV12-4
j_call: TRBJ2-1
cdr3_length: 12
d_call: -
cdr3_aa: CASSFSAAEQFF
cdr3_nt: TGTGCCAGCAGTTTTTCTGCGGCTGAGCAGTTCTTC

clone_size: many
v_call: TRBV29-1
j_call: TRBJ2-3
cdr3_length: 13
d_call: TRBD1
cdr3_aa: CSVGRQGTDTQYF
cdr3_nt: TGCAGCGTTGGTCGACAGGGGACAGATACGCAGTATTTT

clone_size: many
v_call: TRBV29-1
j_call: TRBJ2-3
cdr3_length: 14
d_call: -
cdr3_aa: CSARWGSSTDTQYF
cdr3_nt: TGCAGTGCGAGATGGGGGTCTAGCACAGATACGCAGTATTTT

clone_size: -
v_call: TRBV5-1
j_call: TRBJ2-1
cdr3_length: 17
d_call: TRBD2
cdr3_aa: CASAEGIAGGTYNEQFF
cdr3_nt: TGCGCCAGCGCCGAGGGGATAGCGGGGGGGACATACAATGAGCAGTTCTTC

clone_size: many
v_call: TRBV9
j_call: TRBJ1-5
cdr3_length: 15
d_call: -
cdr3_aa: CASSVGPQGNQPQNF
cdr3_nt: TGTGCCAGCAGCGTAGGACCTCAGGGCAATCAGCCCCAGAATTTT

clone_size: -
v_call: TRBV20-1
j_call: TRBJ2-7
cdr3_length: 14
d_call: TRBD1
cdr3_aa: CSASLTGGRYEQYF
cdr3_nt: TGCAGTGCTAGCCTAACAGGGGGCCGATACGAGCAGTACTTC

clone_size: many
v_call: TRBV5-1
j_call: TRBJ1-2
cdr3_length: 15
d_call: -
cdr3_aa: CASSPEGSSTFGYTF
cdr3_nt: TGCGCCAGCAGCCCCGAAGGAAGCAGCACGTTTGGCTACACCTTC

clone_size: few
v_call: TRBV12-3/TRBV12-4
j_call: TRBJ2-6
cdr3_length: 15
d_call: -
cdr3_aa: CASKPASSGANVLTF
cdr3_nt: TGTGCCAGCAAGCCAGCGTCCTCTGGGGCCAACGTCCTGACTTTC

clone_size: many
v_call: TRBV7-9
j_call: TRBJ1-1
cdr3_length: 18
d_call: TRBD1
cdr3_aa: CASSDSGTGGIVNTEAFF
cdr3_nt: TGTGCCAGCAGCGATTCCGGGACAGGGGGGATTGTGAACACTGAAGCTTTCTTT